This TCR beta chain appears in the sequencing data of a study of T cell clonotyping in hematopoietic cell transplantation. Study overall: Pretransplant recipient samples were taken after cytoreduction.

Indicated time point: recipient sample about 28 days before transplant, after cytoreduction. Sequencing was performed with immunoSEQ multiplex PCR; in TCRdb, only in-frame clones are kept and a portion is missing. This table holds tens of thousands of clones, 86% found once. The length of the CDR3 is 11 residues. The germline V and J ends were trimmed by 2 bases and 6 bases, with 6 bases remaining between them. The germline gives CDR1 SGHKS, CDR2 YYEKEE (reference sequence). The source is a man aged 60 to 75 with biphenotypic leukemia. Some clones in this sample may be carry-over from other donors' samples. The sample here was peripheral blood mononuclear cells, taken before stem cell transplant. V is TRBV5-5 and J is TRBJ2-7; D remains unclear. The DNA for the CDR3 is TGTGCCAGCAGCTTCTACACCGAGCAGTACTTC. Translated: CASSFYTEQYF.